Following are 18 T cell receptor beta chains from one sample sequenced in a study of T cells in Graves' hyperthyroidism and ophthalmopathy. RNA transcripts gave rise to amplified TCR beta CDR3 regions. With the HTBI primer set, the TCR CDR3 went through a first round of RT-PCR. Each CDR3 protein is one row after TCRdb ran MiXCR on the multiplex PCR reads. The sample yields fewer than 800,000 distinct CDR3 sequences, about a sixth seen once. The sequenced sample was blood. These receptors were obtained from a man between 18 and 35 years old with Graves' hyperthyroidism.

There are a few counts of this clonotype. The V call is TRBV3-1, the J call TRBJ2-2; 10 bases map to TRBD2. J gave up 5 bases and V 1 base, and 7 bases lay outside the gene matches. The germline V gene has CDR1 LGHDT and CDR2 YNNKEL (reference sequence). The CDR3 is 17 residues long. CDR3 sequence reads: CASSQALLTSGTGELFF. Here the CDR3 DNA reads TGTGCCAGCAGCCAAGCGCTGCTGACTAGCGGGACCGGGGAGCTGTTTTTT.

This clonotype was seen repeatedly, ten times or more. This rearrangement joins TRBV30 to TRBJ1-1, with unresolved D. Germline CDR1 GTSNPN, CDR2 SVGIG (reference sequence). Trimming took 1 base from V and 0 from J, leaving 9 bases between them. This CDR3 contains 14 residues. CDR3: CAWSDGRMNTEAFF. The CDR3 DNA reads TGTGCCTGGAGTGACGGACGCATGAACACTGAAGCTTTCTTT.

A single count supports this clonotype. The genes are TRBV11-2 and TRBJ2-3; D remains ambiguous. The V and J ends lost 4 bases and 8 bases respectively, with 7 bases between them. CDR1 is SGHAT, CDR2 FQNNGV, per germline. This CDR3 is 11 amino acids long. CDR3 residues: CASSSKGTQYF. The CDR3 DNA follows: TGTGCCAGCAGCTCTAAGGGTACGCAGTATTTT.

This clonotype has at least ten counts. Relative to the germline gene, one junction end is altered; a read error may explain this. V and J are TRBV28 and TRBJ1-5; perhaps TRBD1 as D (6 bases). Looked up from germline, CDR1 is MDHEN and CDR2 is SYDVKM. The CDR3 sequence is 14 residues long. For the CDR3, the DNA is TGTGCCAGCAGCTTATACAGGGAGAATCAGCCCCAGCATTTT. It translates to CASSLYRENQPQHF. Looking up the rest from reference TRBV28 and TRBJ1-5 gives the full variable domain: DVKVTQSSRYLVKRTGEKVFLECVQDMDHENMFWYRQDPGLGLRLIYFSYDVKMKEKGDIPEGYSVSREKKERFSLILESASTNQTSMYLCASSLYRENQPQHFGDGTRLSIL.

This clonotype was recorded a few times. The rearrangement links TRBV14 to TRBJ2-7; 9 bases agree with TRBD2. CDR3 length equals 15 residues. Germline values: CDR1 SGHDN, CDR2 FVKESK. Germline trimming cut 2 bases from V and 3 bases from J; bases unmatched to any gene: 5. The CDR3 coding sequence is TGTGCCAGCAGCCAAACGGGACTAGCCGACTACGAGCAGTACTTC. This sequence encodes CASSQTGLADYEQYF.

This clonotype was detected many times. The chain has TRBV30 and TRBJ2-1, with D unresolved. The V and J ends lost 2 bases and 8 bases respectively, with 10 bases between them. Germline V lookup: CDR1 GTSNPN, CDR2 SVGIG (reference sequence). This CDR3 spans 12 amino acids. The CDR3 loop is CAWSPPRYEQFF. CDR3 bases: TGTGCCTGGAGTCCCCCCCGGTATGAGCAGTTCTTC.

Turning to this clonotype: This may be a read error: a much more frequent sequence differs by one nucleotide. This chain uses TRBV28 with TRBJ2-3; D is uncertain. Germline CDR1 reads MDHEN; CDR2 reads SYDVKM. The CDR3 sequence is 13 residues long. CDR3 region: CASSFIRVDTQCF. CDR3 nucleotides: TGTGCCAGCAGTTTTATTAGAGTGGATACGCAGTGTTTT.

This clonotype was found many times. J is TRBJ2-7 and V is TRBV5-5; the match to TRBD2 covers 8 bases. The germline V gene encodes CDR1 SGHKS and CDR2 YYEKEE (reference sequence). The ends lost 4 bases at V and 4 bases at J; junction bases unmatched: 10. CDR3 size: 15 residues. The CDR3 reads CASSGLRTSSYEQYF. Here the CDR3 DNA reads TGTGCCAGCAGCGGTCTTCGGACTAGCTCTTACGAGCAGTACTTC.

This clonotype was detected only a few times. CDR3 amino acids: CASSIGGAGGRAFF. The CDR3 bases are TGTGCCAGCAGCATAGGGGGGGCTGGGGGCCGGGCTTTCTTT. J is TRBJ1-1 and V is TRBV7-9, with a weak D call TRBD1 (6 bases). The CDR3 is 14 amino acids. Trimming cost V 5 bases and J 11 bases, with 21 bases left between them. Germline V gene sequence: CDR1 SEHNR, CDR2 FQNEAQ (reference sequence).

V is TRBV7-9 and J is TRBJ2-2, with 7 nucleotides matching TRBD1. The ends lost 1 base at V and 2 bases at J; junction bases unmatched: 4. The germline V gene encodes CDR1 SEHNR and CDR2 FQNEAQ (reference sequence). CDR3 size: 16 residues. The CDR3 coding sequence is TGTGCCAGCAGCTTAGAGGGACAGAGCAACACCGGGGAGCTGTTTTTT. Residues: CASSLEGQSNTGELFF.

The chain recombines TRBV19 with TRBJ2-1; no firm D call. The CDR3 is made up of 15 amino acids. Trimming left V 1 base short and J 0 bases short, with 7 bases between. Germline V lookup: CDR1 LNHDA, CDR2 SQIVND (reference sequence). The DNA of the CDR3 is TGTGCCAGTAGTATAGCGGAACTCTCCTACAATGAGCAGTTCTTC. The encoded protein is CASSIAELSYNEQFF.

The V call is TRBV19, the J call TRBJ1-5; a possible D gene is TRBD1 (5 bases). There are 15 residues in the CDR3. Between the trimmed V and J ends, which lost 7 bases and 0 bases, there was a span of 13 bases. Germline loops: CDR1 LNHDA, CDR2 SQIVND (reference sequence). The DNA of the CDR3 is TGTGCCAGTACCATAGGACATTTTAGCAATCAGCCCCAGCATTTT. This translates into CASTIGHFSNQPQHF.

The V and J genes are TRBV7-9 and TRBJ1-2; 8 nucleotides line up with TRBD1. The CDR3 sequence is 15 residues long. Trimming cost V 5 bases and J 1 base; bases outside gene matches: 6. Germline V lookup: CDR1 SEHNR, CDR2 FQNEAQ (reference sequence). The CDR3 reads CASSARQGSNYGYTF. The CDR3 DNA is TGTGCCAGCAGCGCTCGACAGGGGAGTAACTATGGCTACACCTTC.

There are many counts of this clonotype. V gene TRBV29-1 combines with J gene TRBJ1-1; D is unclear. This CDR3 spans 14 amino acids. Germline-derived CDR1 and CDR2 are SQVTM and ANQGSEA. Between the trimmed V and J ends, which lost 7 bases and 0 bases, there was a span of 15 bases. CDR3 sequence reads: CSGKSPLMNTEAFF. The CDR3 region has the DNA TGCAGCGGGAAGAGCCCTTTGATGAACACTGAAGCTTTCTTT.

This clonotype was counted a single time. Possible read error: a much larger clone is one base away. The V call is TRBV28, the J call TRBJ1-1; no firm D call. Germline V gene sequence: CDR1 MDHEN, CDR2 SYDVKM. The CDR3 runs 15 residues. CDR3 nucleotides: TGTGCCAGCAGTCCAACCACCTCGAGGAACACTGAAGCTTCCTTT. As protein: CASSPTTSRNTEASF.

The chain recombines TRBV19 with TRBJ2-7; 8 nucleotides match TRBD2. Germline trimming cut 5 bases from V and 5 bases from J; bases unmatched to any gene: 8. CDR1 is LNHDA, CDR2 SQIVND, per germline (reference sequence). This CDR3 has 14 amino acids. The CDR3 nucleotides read TGTGCCAGTAGTCCCGCGGGACTAGGGAACGAGCAGTACTTC. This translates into CASSPAGLGNEQYF.

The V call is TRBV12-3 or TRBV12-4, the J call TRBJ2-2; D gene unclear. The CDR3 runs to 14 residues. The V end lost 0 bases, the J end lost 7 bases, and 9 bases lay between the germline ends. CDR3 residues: CASSLARWYGELFF. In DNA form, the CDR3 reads TGTGCCAGCAGTTTAGCCCGTTGGTACGGGGAGCTGTTTTTT.

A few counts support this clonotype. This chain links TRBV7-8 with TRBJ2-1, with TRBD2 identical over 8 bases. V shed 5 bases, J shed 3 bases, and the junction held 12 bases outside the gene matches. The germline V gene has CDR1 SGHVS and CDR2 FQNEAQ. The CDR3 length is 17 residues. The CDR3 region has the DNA TGTGCCAGCAGCCCGGGGGGGGGAGCGGGAGTCTACAATGAGCAGTTCTTC. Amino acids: CASSPGGGAGVYNEQFF.